Listed here are 24 T cell receptor beta chains from one sample, sequenced in a study of blood T cell repertoires in COVID-19. Using immunoSEQ multiplex PCR, the repertoire was profiled, and TCRdb retains in-frame clones only, with some absent. In the table there are 400,000 to 450,000 clones, less than 95% of which are singletons. Sample: PBMCs or T cells enriched from blood (not recorded which). The source of these receptors is a man in his late teens or twenties who had recovered from COVID-19.

The chain has TRBV7-8 and TRBJ2-2; possible D gene TRBD1, 7 bases. This CDR3 spans 13 amino acids. Germline loops: CDR1 SGHVS, CDR2 FQNEAQ. V was cut by 5 bases and J by 7 bases, with 11 bases left in between. CDR3: CASSLQGGGELFF. The DNA for the CDR3 is TGTGCCAGCAGCCTCCAGGGGGGCGGGGAGCTGTTTTTT.

The rearrangement joins TRBV5-6 to TRBJ1-2; 9 bases map to TRBD1. The CDR3 extends over 15 amino acids. Germline V gene data show CDR1 as SGHDT and CDR2 as YYEEEE. Germline trimming cut 0 bases from V and 3 bases from J; bases unmatched to any gene: 3. The CDR3 DNA follows: TGTGCCAGCAGCTTGGTGGGACAGGGAGACTATGGCTACACCTTC. This sequence encodes CASSLVGQGDYGYTF.

The V call is TRBV19, the J call TRBJ1-4; 8 nucleotides align to TRBD1. The V segment lost 8 bases and the J segment 6 bases; nucleotides outside the gene matches: 8. This CDR3 has 14 amino acids. Germline CDR1 reads LNHDA; CDR2 reads SQIVND (reference sequence). The CDR3 protein is CASRDRGFYEKLFF. Written as DNA, the CDR3 is TGTGCCAGTCGCGACAGGGGTTTCTATGAAAAACTGTTTTTT. Combining the CDR3 with reference TRBV19 and TRBJ1-4 gives the whole variable domain DGGITQSPKYLFRKEGQNVTLSCEQNLNHDAMYWYRQDPGQGLRLIYYSQIVNDFQKGDIAEGYSVSREKKESFPLTVTSAQKNPTAFYLCASRDRGFYEKLFFGSGTQLSVL.

With respect to this clone: This specimen includes other DNA sequences encoding the same CDR3. This chain connects TRBV7-3 to TRBJ2-1; TRBD1 is a possible D gene (8 bases). This CDR3 spans 15 amino acids. CDR1 is SGHTA, CDR2 FQGTGA, per germline. Deletions cut 6 bases from V and 2 bases from J, with 14 bases between. The CDR3 nucleotides are TGTGCCAGCAGGCCTACAGGGGGGGCCTACAATGAGCAGTTCTTC. This codes for CASRPTGGAYNEQFF.

The CDR3 spells CASSWTVSGNTIYF. The CDR3 region has the DNA TGTGCCAGCAGTTGGACAGTTTCTGGAAACACCATATATTTT. The rearrangement uses TRBV7-2 and TRBJ1-3; maybe TRBD1 (6 bases). The CDR3 loop spans 14 amino acids. CDR1 SGHTA and CDR2 FQGNSA come from the germline V gene. The V end lost 6 bases, the J end lost 1 base, and 10 bases lay between the germline ends.

The J gene is TRBJ2-5, the V gene TRBV18, with TRBD2 matching 7 bases. This CDR3 has 16 residues. Trimming took 3 bases from V and 1 from J; bases not matched to a gene: 8. The germline V gene has CDR1 KGHSH and CDR2 LQKENI. The CDR3 region is CASSPLGGWAQETQYF. In nucleotides, the CDR3 is TGTGCCAGCTCACCCTTGGGAGGGTGGGCCCAAGAGACCCAGTACTTC.

The chain is built from TRBV14 and TRBJ1-6; 8 bases map to TRBD1. J lost 1 base, V lost 3 bases, and 11 bases had no gene match. This CDR3 has 19 amino acids. The germline CDR1 and CDR2 sequences are SGHDN and FVKESK. CDR3 amino acids: CASSHQMTGEKSYNSPLHF. In nucleotides, the CDR3 is TGTGCCAGCAGCCATCAGATGACAGGGGAGAAGTCCTATAATTCACCCCTCCACTTT.

This chain connects TRBV7-9 to TRBJ1-5; D is possibly TRBD1 (5 bases). V lost 2 bases and J lost 0, with 8 bases in between. The CDR3 covers 15 residues. Germline CDR1 is SEHNR and CDR2 is FQNEAQ (reference sequence). CDR3 residues: CASSLSGGSNQPQHF. CDR3 sequence (DNA): TGTGCCAGCAGCTTATCCGGGGGTAGCAATCAGCCCCAGCATTTT.

This clone was counted once. The genes are TRBV3-1 (or the pseudogene TRBV3-2) and TRBJ1-5; TRBD1 is a possible D gene (6 bases). Germline assignment: CDR1 LGHDT and CDR2 YNNKEL (reference sequence). Trimming stripped 0 bases from V and 7 bases from J, with 13 bases between. This CDR3 comprises 15 residues. CDR3 sequence (DNA): TGTGCCAGCAGCCAAGATCCCACAGGGCAACAGCCCCAGCATTTT. Its protein is CASSQDPTGQQPQHF.

The chain has TRBV7-2 and TRBJ1-2, with D maybe TRBD1 (5 bases). The CDR3 loop spans 16 amino acids. Trimming left V 0 bases short and J 4 bases short, with 15 bases between. CDR1 and CDR2 (germline): SGHTA, FQGNSA. The DNA for the CDR3 is TGTGCCAGCAGCTTAGCGCTGGGGCGCAACTCCTATGGCTACACCTTC. Protein product: CASSLALGRNSYGYTF.

The chain has TRBV4-1 and TRBJ1-6; tentatively, D is TRBD1 (5 bases). The germline V gene encodes CDR1 MGHRA and CDR2 YSYEKL. The CDR3 totals 17 residues. V lost 0 bases and J 7 bases, leaving 16 bases between the germline ends. Written as DNA, the CDR3 is TGCGCCAGCAGCCAAGAAGGACCCTTGGCAGGGAATTCACCCCTCCACTTT. It encodes CASSQEGPLAGNSPLHF.

This chain uses TRBV5-4 with TRBJ2-5; 7 nucleotides align to TRBD2. Trimming removed 0 bases from V and 2 bases from J; junction bases left unmatched: 1. This CDR3 comprises 14 residues. Germline CDR1 and CDR2: SGHNT and YYREEE (reference sequence). The CDR3 DNA reads as TGTGCCAGCAGCTTGGGACTAGCTCAAGAGACCCAGTACTTC. This translates into CASSLGLAQETQYF.

V gene TRBV3-1 (or the pseudogene TRBV3-2) combines with J gene TRBJ2-5; TRBD1 matches at 8 bases. Germline V gives CDR1 LGHDT, CDR2 YNNKEL (reference sequence). This CDR3 contains 15 residues. The V and J ends lost 2 bases and 2 bases, in that order; junction bases with no gene match: 4. The CDR3 region has the DNA TGTGCCAGCAGCCAAACCGGGACAGGTCAAGAGACCCAGTACTTC. Translated: CASSQTGTGQETQYF.

The V call is TRBV19, the J call TRBJ1-2, with a weak D call TRBD1 (5 bases). V lost 3 bases, J lost 4 bases, and 15 bases lay in between. The germline V gene has CDR1 LNHDA and CDR2 SQIVND (reference sequence). This CDR3 contains 15 residues. The DNA for the CDR3 is TGTGCCAGTAGTATCCAGGGCAGCCTAATCTATGGCTACACCTTC. Translating gives CASSIQGSLIYGYTF.

This clone was counted once. The chain carries TRBV9 and TRBJ2-1, with 8 bases fitting TRBD2. V lost 2 bases to trimming and J lost 3 bases; unmatched junction nucleotides: 4. This CDR3 comprises 15 residues. CDR1 SGDLS and CDR2 YYNGEE come from the germline V gene. CDR3 residues: CASSVGLDYYNEQFF. The CDR3 DNA sequence: TGTGCCAGCAGCGTGGGACTAGATTACTACAATGAGCAGTTCTTC.

A word on this clone: This same CDR3 is encoded by further DNA sequences in the sample. V gene TRBV5-1 combines with J gene TRBJ1-2, with D tentatively TRBD1 (5 bases). Germline CDR1 is SGHRS and CDR2 is YFSETQ. V shed 4 bases and J shed 0 bases, with 7 bases lying between them. The CDR3 is made up of 13 amino acids. CDR3: CASSRDSNYGYTF. The DNA of the CDR3 is TGCGCCAGCAGCCGGGACTCTAACTATGGCTACACCTTC.

The chain employs TRBV27 and TRBJ1-1; D not resolved. The CDR3 extends over 17 amino acids. The V gene's germline CDR1 is MNHEY and CDR2 SMNVEV (reference sequence). The V gene lost 3 bases and the J gene lost 0 bases, with 17 bases spanning the gap. As DNA, the CDR3 is TGTGCCAGCAGTTTCAGAGCGTTCCAGCTACTGAACACTGAAGCTTTCTTT. Amino acids: CASSFRAFQLLNTEAFF.

The chain employs TRBV3-1 (or the pseudogene TRBV3-2) and TRBJ2-5; no reliable D call. Germline V gene data show CDR1 as LGHDT and CDR2 as YNNKEL (reference sequence). The length of the CDR3 is 12 residues. Trimming shortened V by 4 bases and J by 4 bases, and 7 bases separated the two germline ends. CDR3 residues: CASSRYSETQYF. DNA of the CDR3: TGTGCCAGCAGCCGCTATTCAGAGACCCAGTACTTC.

This rearrangement joins TRBV10-3 to TRBJ2-1, with D unresolved. V was trimmed by 4 bases and J by 9 bases, leaving 16 bases between them. The CDR3 has 14 residues. Germline CDR1 is ENHRY and CDR2 is SYGVKD. This CDR3 is CAISGSLPSGEQFF. CDR3 bases: TGTGCCATCAGTGGGTCGCTCCCATCAGGTGAGCAGTTCTTC.

In its sample, this clone was seen once. The V gene is TRBV4-1, the J gene TRBJ2-3; D remains ambiguous. Germline V gene lookup returns CDR1 MGHRA and CDR2 YSYEKL. This CDR3 region has 13 residues. The germline V and J ends were trimmed by 2 bases and 0 bases, with 3 bases remaining between them. CDR3 sequence: CASSQLSTDTQYF. In DNA form, the CDR3 reads TGCGCCAGCAGCCAACTCAGCACAGATACGCAGTATTTT.

This sequence joins TRBV7-8 and TRBJ2-5; TRBD1 aligns across 7 bases. The trim removed 5 bases at V and 7 bases at J, leaving 13 bases unmatched. This CDR3 has 15 amino acids. Germline-derived CDR1 and CDR2 are SGHVS and FQNEAQ. The CDR3 nucleotides read TGTGCCAGCAGCCCCCGGGCCCAATCAGGGGGGACCCAGTACTTC. Translation: CASSPRAQSGGTQYF.

The chain carries TRBV27 and TRBJ1-2; possible D gene TRBD1, 5 bases. This CDR3 has 15 residues. V was trimmed by 4 bases and J by 8 bases, leaving 20 bases between them. CDR1 is MNHEY and CDR2 is SMNVEV in the germline V gene (reference sequence). As DNA, the CDR3 is TGTGCCAGCAGTTCTACCCGAGAGCGGAGGGGCGGCTACACCTTC. Translated, it gives CASSSTRERRGGYTF.

The J gene is TRBJ1-2, the V gene TRBV27, with D unclear. In germline, CDR1 is MNHEY, CDR2 SMNVEV (reference sequence). V was clipped by 8 bases and J by 6 bases, with 10 bases between them. The CDR3 length is 11 residues. CDR3 sequence reads: CASFGGNGYTF. CDR3 DNA sequence: TGTGCCAGCTTCGGCGGTAATGGCTACACCTTC.

The CDR3 loop reads CASSERGGDQPQHF. The CDR3, as DNA: TGTGCCAGCAGTGAACGGGGAGGGGATCAGCCCCAGCATTTT. The V gene is TRBV2, the J gene TRBJ1-5; D is possibly TRBD1 (5 bases). CDR1 is SNHLY and CDR2 is FYNNEI in the germline V gene. The CDR3 runs to 14 residues. The ends were cut back, 2 bases at V and 5 bases at J, with 10 bases in the middle.